The 30 T cell receptor beta chains reported below all come from one sample, sequenced in a study of T-cell memory formation after mild COVID-19. TCRdb re-analysed the 5' RACE reads in MiXCR, keeping a single row per CDR3 protein. The table has 300,000 to 400,000 distinct CDR3 sequences, about 21% seen once. Sequencing was performed on PBMCs or a T cell subset sorted from them (not recorded which). Every receptor here comes from an adult woman who had mild COVID-19 (a few samples of this study predate the infection). Cell type and time point are not known.

This chain uses TRBV6-5 with TRBJ2-2; 8 bases are a match to TRBD1. Germline-derived CDR1 and CDR2 are MNHEY and SVGAGI. The V gene end was trimmed by 5 bases and the J gene end by 4 bases; junction bases not matched to a gene: 9. The CDR3 runs to 16 residues. The CDR3: CASSQGPQGATGELFF. In nucleotides, the CDR3 is TGTGCCAGCAGTCAGGGTCCCCAGGGGGCCACCGGGGAGCTGTTTTTT.

The chain recombines TRBV19 with TRBJ1-5, with 9 bases matching TRBD1. V shed 7 bases and J 4 bases; nucleotides not matched to a gene: 2. CDR1 is LNHDA and CDR2 is SQIVND in the germline V gene (reference sequence). There are 13 residues in the CDR3. The CDR3 nucleotides read TGTGCCAGTACACAGGGGGCAAATCAGCCCCAGCATTTT. Translated, it gives CASTQGANQPQHF.

The chain has TRBV5-1 and TRBJ2-5, with D uncertain. CDR1 and CDR2 from the germline V gene are SGHRS and YFSETQ. The CDR3 has 14 residues. V was pared by 3 bases and J by 4 bases, with 13 bases between. For the CDR3, the DNA is TGCGCCAGCAGCTCCGGATCAACGGGAGAGACCCAGTACTTC. It yields the protein CASSSGSTGETQYF.

The chain uses TRBV3-1 and TRBJ2-3; D is tentatively TRBD1 or TRBD2 (5 bases each). Germline V lookup: CDR1 LGHDT, CDR2 YNNKEL (reference sequence). The CDR3 is 19 amino acids. V lost 6 bases to trimming and J lost 4 bases, with 29 bases between them. CDR3 amino acids: CASSPKSPGPNIPADTQYF. The CDR3 DNA follows: TGTGCCAGCAGTCCGAAGAGCCCGGGACCGAATATCCCGGCAGATACGCAGTATTTT.

The chain carries TRBV9 and TRBJ2-6, with D perhaps matching TRBD1 or TRBD2 (5 bases each). Germline CDR1 SGDLS, CDR2 YYNGEE. This CDR3 comprises 16 residues. The ends were cut back, 0 bases at V and 1 base at J, with 8 bases in the middle. The CDR3 nucleotides are TGTGCCAGCAGCGTAGAGTGGGGGTCTGGGGCCAACGTCCTGACTTTC. Translation: CASSVEWGSGANVLTF.

The rearrangement links TRBV29-1 to TRBJ2-1; the D is unclear. The CDR3 covers 9 residues. Trimming removed 7 bases at V and 5 bases at J, with 3 bases between. CDR1 is SQVTM and CDR2 is ANQGSEA in the germline V gene. The CDR3 bases are TGCAGCGCCCACAATGAGCAGTTCTTC. This translates into CSAHNEQFF.

CDR3 nucleotide sequence: TGTGCCAGCAGCTTAGGTAGGGAAGGACAGCCCCAGCATTTT. It translates to CASSLGREGQPQHF. The V call is TRBV7-8, the J call TRBJ1-5; D remains unclear. With 1 base removed from V and 7 bases from J, the gap between germline ends came to 11 bases. Germline V gene sequence: CDR1 SGHVS, CDR2 FQNEAQ. CDR3 length: 14 amino acids.

The chain joins TRBV10-3 to TRBJ1-1; D not certain. The V end was cut by 3 bases, the J end by 3 bases, with 14 bases between. CDR1 and CDR2 from the germline V gene are ENHRY and SYGVKD. The CDR3 runs to 15 residues. Written as DNA, the CDR3 is TGTGCCATCAGTGATCTGGTCAGGTGGGACACTGAAGCTTTCTTT. Amino acids: CAISDLVRWDTEAFF.

This clonotype was seen more than once but under ten times. This chain uses TRBV4-3 with TRBJ1-6; possibly TRBD1 for D (5 bases). V gave up 0 bases and J gave up 10 bases, with 13 bases separating them. This CDR3 spans 15 amino acids. The germline gives CDR1 LGHNA, CDR2 YSLEER. The CDR3, as DNA: TGCGCCAGCAGCCAAGAGCAGGGAGTATACTCACCCCTCCACTTT. It is translated as CASSQEQGVYSPLHF.

V is TRBV20-1 and J is TRBJ2-3; D tentatively reads TRBD1 or TRBD2 (5 bases each). Trimming shortened V by 1 base and J by 0 bases, and 11 bases separated the two germline ends. Per the germline V gene, CDR1 is DFQATT and CDR2 is SNEGSKA (reference sequence). This CDR3 is 15 amino acids long. The CDR3 sequence is CSARVGWGSTDTQYF. The CDR3 DNA follows: TGCAGTGCTAGAGTGGGGTGGGGGAGCACAGATACGCAGTATTTT.

This clonotype was seen only a few times. This chain connects TRBV12-3 or TRBV12-4 to TRBJ2-2; no firm D call. This CDR3 region has 12 residues. Trimming stripped 6 bases from V and 7 bases from J, with 9 bases between. The CDR3 protein is CASSPEIGELFF. The CDR3 DNA is TGTGCCAGCAGCCCCGAGATCGGGGAGCTGTTTTTT.

Only a few counts were recorded for this clonotype. V gene TRBV5-4 combines with J gene TRBJ1-1; weak D call: TRBD1 (5 bases). The V gene's germline CDR1 is SGHNT and CDR2 YYREEE (reference sequence). The CDR3 totals 14 residues. Trimming removed 1 base at V and 7 bases at J, with 14 bases between. The DNA of the CDR3 is TGTGCCAGCAGCTTGAGCGTGCGTCAGGGTGAAGCTTTCTTT. Translating gives CASSLSVRQGEAFF. Full variable domain (remainder filled in from reference TRBV5-4 and TRBJ1-1): ETGVTQSPTHLIKTRGQQVTLRCSSQSGHNTVSWYQQALGQGPQFIFQYYREEENGRGNFPPRFSGLQFPNYSSELNVNALELDDSALYLCASSLSVRQGEAFFGQGTRLTVV.

The chain combines TRBV27 with TRBJ2-6; D remains unclear. The germline V gene has CDR1 MNHEY and CDR2 SMNVEV (reference sequence). V lost 5 bases, J lost 4 bases, and 12 bases lay in between. CDR3 length: 15 amino acids. The CDR3 sequence: CASSTLFAGANVLTF. In nucleotides, the CDR3 is TGTGCCAGCAGTACCCTTTTCGCCGGGGCCAACGTCCTGACTTTC. Full variable domain (remainder filled in from reference TRBV27 and TRBJ2-6): EAQVTQNPRYLITVTGKKLTVTCSQNMNHEYMSWYRQDPGLGLRQIYYSMNVEVTDKGDVPEGYKVSRKEKRNFPLILESPSPNQTSLYFCASSTLFAGANVLTFGAGSRLTVL.

V gene TRBV7-2 combines with J gene TRBJ2-3; D not certain. From germline, CDR1 is SGHTA and CDR2 FQGNSA. The CDR3 runs to 15 residues. Trimming shortened V by 3 bases and J by 1 base, and 11 bases separated the two germline ends. CDR3 coding DNA: TGTGCCAGCAGCTTGTTGCAGCTAGGCACAGATACGCAGTATTTT. Its translation: CASSLLQLGTDTQYF.

This clonotype occurred a few times. This sequence joins TRBV5-1 and TRBJ1-5, with 10 bases identical to TRBD1. The CDR3 contains 15 residues. V gave up 4 bases and J gave up 4 bases; unmatched junction bases: 5. In germline, CDR1 is SGHRS, CDR2 YFSETQ. CDR3 sequence reads: CASSAGQGLNQPQHF. The CDR3 DNA is TGCGCCAGCAGCGCGGGACAGGGGCTGAATCAGCCCCAGCATTTT.

The V gene is TRBV27, the J gene TRBJ2-3; TRBD1 matches at 11 bases. This CDR3 has 17 residues. J was trimmed by 2 bases and V by 8 bases; bases with no gene match: 12. The germline CDR1 and CDR2 sequences are MNHEY and SMNVEV (reference sequence). This chain's CDR3 is CASAGTGGSLITDTQYF. The CDR3 region has the DNA TGTGCCAGCGCCGGGACAGGGGGATCGTTGATCACAGATACGCAGTATTTT.

CDR3 protein: CSVEKGTGASYEQYF. The CDR3 DNA is TGCAGCGTTGAAAAGGGAACGGGCGCCTCCTACGAGCAGTACTTC. This rearrangement joins TRBV29-1 to TRBJ2-7, with unresolved D. The CDR3 runs 15 residues. Trimming cost V 2 bases and J 0 bases, with 14 bases left between them. Germline V gives CDR1 SQVTM, CDR2 ANQGSEA.

The V and J genes are TRBV6-1 and TRBJ2-3; the D gene is possibly TRBD2 (6 bases). This CDR3 has 17 residues. CDR1 MNHNS and CDR2 SASEGT come from the germline V gene. The V end was cut by 0 bases, the J end by 4 bases, with 17 bases between. The CDR3 bases are TGTGCCAGCAGTGAAGCGGTGGCGGGATGGAGGGCAGATACGCAGTATTTT. It yields the protein CASSEAVAGWRADTQYF.

CDR3 loop: CSARGDAWNNEQFF. CDR3 sequence (DNA): TGCAGTGCTAGAGGGGATGCATGGAACAATGAGCAGTTCTTC. The chain is built from TRBV20-1 and TRBJ2-1; D call uncertain. Trimming took 1 base from V and 5 from J, leaving 12 bases between them. Per the germline V gene, CDR1 is DFQATT and CDR2 is SNEGSKA (reference sequence). CDR3 length: 14 amino acids.

This clonotype was picked up a small number of times. The rearrangement joins TRBV15 to TRBJ2-7; D perhaps matches TRBD2 (5 bases). Trimming left V 5 bases short and J 3 bases short, with 11 bases between. The CDR3 is 13 residues long. Germline assignment: CDR1 LNHNV and CDR2 YYDKDF (reference sequence). The DNA of the CDR3 is TGTGCCACCAGCTTTGGACTGAGCTACGAGCAGTACTTC. Protein: CATSFGLSYEQYF.

This clonotype was counted a few times. V and J are TRBV5-5 and TRBJ1-2; the D is unclear. This CDR3 comprises 14 residues. V was shortened by 1 base and J by 6 bases, with 13 bases between the two germline ends. In germline, CDR1 is SGHKS, CDR2 YYEKEE (reference sequence). DNA for the CDR3: TGTGCCAGCAGCTTGTACGAGGGAGGAAATGGCTACACCTTC. Translation: CASSLYEGGNGYTF.

This chain joins TRBV5-1 and TRBJ2-5; D call uncertain. Per germline, CDR1 SGHRS and CDR2 YFSETQ. Trimming left V 2 bases short and J 3 bases short, with 14 bases between. The CDR3 covers 15 residues. The CDR3 protein is CASSFHLPGKETQYF. The DNA of the CDR3 is TGCGCCAGCAGCTTCCACCTTCCGGGCAAAGAGACCCAGTACTTC.

This clonotype came up many times. The V and J genes are TRBV6-6 and TRBJ2-1, with a weak D call TRBD1 (6 bases). Trimming removed 2 bases at V and 5 bases at J, with 13 bases between. This CDR3 has 15 amino acids. The germline V gene has CDR1 MNHNY and CDR2 SVGAGI (reference sequence). DNA of the CDR3: TGTGCCAGCAGTTACCTGCCCGGGACAAACAATGAGCAGTTCTTC. It codes for CASSYLPGTNNEQFF.

The DNA of the CDR3 is TGCGCCAGCAGCCAGCCGGGACTAGCGAACTACAATGAGCAGTTCTTC. Its protein product is CASSQPGLANYNEQFF. The V and J genes are TRBV4-1 and TRBJ2-1; TRBD2 agrees at 10 bases. The germline V gene encodes CDR1 MGHRA and CDR2 YSYEKL. The V segment lost 3 bases and the J segment 3 bases; nucleotides outside the gene matches: 5. The CDR3 has 16 residues.

This clonotype showed up many times. V gene TRBV5-6 combines with J gene TRBJ2-1, with 7 bases fitting TRBD2. The CDR3 sequence is 15 residues long. The germline V gene has CDR1 SGHDT and CDR2 YYEEEE. After removal of 4 bases from V and 6 bases from J, the junction contained 10 bases not matched to a gene. The CDR3, as DNA: TGTGCCAGCAGCCTGAGCGGGAAGATCATCAATGAGCAGTTCTTC. Amino acids: CASSLSGKIINEQFF.

CDR3 residues: CASSPREVSYEQYF. The CDR3, as DNA: TGTGCCAGCAGCCCGAGGGAGGTCTCCTACGAGCAGTACTTC. The chain recombines TRBV9 with TRBJ2-7; D might be TRBD2 (6 bases). Germline-derived CDR1 and CDR2 are SGDLS and YYNGEE. The CDR3 covers 14 residues. The V gene lost 4 bases and the J gene lost 0 bases, with 11 bases spanning the gap.

Only a few counts were recorded for this clonotype. The chain combines TRBV20-1 with TRBJ1-1; a possible D gene is TRBD1 (6 bases). Germline V gene data show CDR1 as DFQATT and CDR2 as SNEGSKA (reference sequence). CDR3 size: 14 residues. CDR3 nucleotide sequence: TGCAGCACACCACGATCCAGGGGAGGCACTGAAGCTTTCTTT. Translation gives CSTPRSRGGTEAFF.

This chain uses TRBV4-3 with TRBJ2-3; 7 nucleotides align to TRBD2. CDR1 and CDR2 from the germline V gene are LGHNA and YSLEER. V lost 4 bases and J lost 4; bases outside the gene matches: 14. The CDR3 extends over 17 amino acids. The CDR3 is CASSRRGGRTLADTQYF. DNA for the CDR3: TGCGCCAGCAGCCGCCGGGGCGGGAGAACGTTGGCAGATACGCAGTATTTT.

This clonotype came up a few times. The chain recombines TRBV2 with TRBJ1-2; 9 bases line up with TRBD1. Unmatched junction bases numbered 8, after V lost 8 bases and J lost 7 bases. Germline V CDR1 and CDR2: SNHLY, FYNNEI. CDR3 length equals 13 residues. This chain's CDR3 is CASLPGTGFGYTF. The DNA of the CDR3 is TGTGCCAGCCTCCCAGGGACAGGGTTTGGCTACACCTTC.

This clonotype has a handful of counts. This rearrangement joins TRBV4-3 to TRBJ2-7; 7 nucleotides agree with TRBD1. From germline, CDR1 is LGHNA and CDR2 YSLEER. This CDR3 region has 17 residues. V was clipped by 0 bases and J by 4 bases; unmatched bases: 12. CDR3 bases: TGCGCCAGCAGCCAAGAACCAGTTGGCGACAGGGTTTACGAGCAGTACTTC. It specifies CASSQEPVGDRVYEQYF.